This T cell receptor beta chain was identified during a study of CD8 T cells in ankylosing spondylitis. The study, taken as a whole, reports: Earlier authors reported some of these motif variants in reactive arthritis synovial fluid and blood. Disease-linked clones displayed a CD8+ phenotype and appeared relatively rarely in peripheral blood.

Comments on this clonotype: Its antigen is unknown.

The CDR3 is made up of 15 amino acids. With 3 bases removed from V and 5 bases from J, the gap between germline ends came to 13 bases. CDR1 and CDR2 (germline): MNHEY, SVGEGT. The TCR beta libraries were generated through quantitative 5'-RACE incorporating molecular barcodes. One entry per CDR3 protein, called by TCRdb with MiXCR from the 5' RACE reads. This table holds some 200,000 distinct CDR3 sequences, 15% to 20% found once. This TCR came from a male donor aged 10 to 30 with ankylosing spondylitis or in good health (not recorded which). This chain links TRBV6-2 or TRBV6-3 with TRBJ2-2; D unresolved. Sequences were obtained from blood, either unsorted or a sorted T cell fraction (not recorded which). The CDR3 nucleotides read TGTGCCAGCAGTTATAGTAGATTGGGGACCGGGGAGCTGTTTTTT. It is translated as CASSYSRLGTGELFF.